The rows below give T cell receptor beta chains drawn from one sample of a study of read filtering for tumor transcriptome and immune sequencing. MiXCR was run by TCRdb on the reads, yielding one entry per CDR3 protein. The table lists 43,000 or so distinct CDR3 sequences, around 21% of them singletons. The sequenced sample consisted of a population of CD138-negative cells sorted from bone marrow. The receptors stem from a donor at least 40 years old with multiple myeloma. The CDR3 runs from the conserved cysteine through the conserved F or W. The D gene is left open where the match is weak. The size entry is marked missing in some rows and otherwise reads once, few, many or a size class.

cdr3_nt cdr3_aa v_call d_call j_call clone_size
TGCGCCAGCGGCCCCCAGGGGGAATACAATGAGCAGTTCTTC CASGPQGEYNEQFF TRBV5-1 TRBD1 TRBJ2-1 many
TGTGCCAGCAGCTCACAGGGGGATTCCTACAATGAGCAGTTCTTC CASSSQGDSYNEQFF TRBV7-9 TRBD1 TRBJ2-1 many
TGTGCCAGCAGCCCGGCGATAGGCAAAAACATTCAGTACTTC CASSPAIGKNIQYF TRBV5-6 - TRBJ2-4 few
TGTGCCAGCGGGGGAACTAGCGGGAGGACCCACGAGCAGTACTTC CASGGTSGRTHEQYF TRBV7-2 TRBD2 TRBJ2-7 -
TGTGCCAGCAGTGAAAAAAGATGGGAGACCCAGTACTTC CASSEKRWETQYF TRBV2 - TRBJ2-5 many
TGTGCCAGCAGCTTGGACTATACGACCTACGAGCAGTACTTC CASSLDYTTYEQYF TRBV11-2 - TRBJ2-7 once
TGCAGTGCCATCAATATCTATGGCTACGAGCAGTACTTC CSAINIYGYEQYF TRBV20-1 - TRBJ2-7 many
TGTGCCAGCAGAGAAGACAGGGCCGGGGCCAACGTCCTGACTTTC CASREDRAGANVLTF TRBV2 TRBD1 TRBJ2-6 many
TGTGCCAGCAGTGAAGCGGGGGTATGGGGGAGGGCCCCCGGGGAGCTGTTTTTT CASSEAGVWGRAPGELFF TRBV2 TRBD2 TRBJ2-2 many
TGTGCCAGCAGTCTTGCGGACCGCCAGGACACTGAAGCTTTCTTT CASSLADRQDTEAFF TRBV7-9 - TRBJ1-1 -
TGCAGTGCCCAAATAGCGGGCCTCTCCTACGAGCAGTACTTC CSAQIAGLSYEQYF TRBV20-1 TRBD2 TRBJ2-7 many
TGCAGCGTTGTGAGCCAGGGTACGCAGTATTTT CSVVSQGTQYF TRBV29-1 - TRBJ2-3 many
TGCAGCGTTGATTTCGTCCGCCACTCCTACGAGCAGTACTTC CSVDFVRHSYEQYF TRBV29-1 - TRBJ2-7 -
TGTGCCAGCAGCCAGGGACTAGCGGGGAACACAGATACGCAGTATTTT CASSQGLAGNTDTQYF TRBV7-9 TRBD2 TRBJ2-3 many
TGTGCCAGCAGCTTAGAGCCTAGCCCCACAGATACGCAGTATTTT CASSLEPSPTDTQYF TRBV7-8 - TRBJ2-3 -
TGTGCCAGCAGTTACTTCGGGGCGGACTACGAGCAGTACTTC CASSYFGADYEQYF TRBV6-5 - TRBJ2-7 many
TGCAGCGTTGATAGGGGGGGCACTGAAGCTTTCTTT CSVDRGGTEAFF TRBV29-1 - TRBJ1-1 many
TGTGCCACCAGTGACGGTCCCGGGACAGGTTCCCCCCAGCATTTT CATSDGPGTGSPQHF TRBV24-1 TRBD1 TRBJ1-5 many
TGTGCCAGCAGCTTAAATCTAGCGGGGAACACCGGGGAGCTGTTTTTT CASSLNLAGNTGELFF TRBV7-9 TRBD2 TRBJ2-2 -
TGTGCCAGCAGCTTTCACGGGACTTCCACAGATACGCAGTATTTT CASSFHGTSTDTQYF TRBV7-2 - TRBJ2-3 many
TGCGCCAGCAGCCCTAAAACCGACGGGTACAATGAGCAGTTCTTC CASSPKTDGYNEQFF TRBV5-1 - TRBJ2-1 many
TGTGCCATCAGTGAAGGTAATAGCAATCAGCCCCAGCATTTT CAISEGNSNQPQHF TRBV10-3 - TRBJ1-5 -
TGTGCCAGCAGCCGCCAGGGTTACAATGAGCAGTTCTTC CASSRQGYNEQFF TRBV6-5 - TRBJ2-1 many